What follows are 20 T cell receptor beta chains derived from one specimen sequenced in a study of blood T cell repertoires in COVID-19 (dated by TCRdb to between 2020 and 2021). Library generation was performed with the immunoSEQ multiplex PCR assay. Imported from immuneACCESS, the table was reduced by TCRdb to in-frame sequences with V and J called. These copies leave out some clones; in studies compared against another copy, an unresolved V gene accounts for under half, and the cause of the remainder is not known. The sample profile shows about 280,000 clones; around 84% of them were found once. The ten top clones hold 2.5% of the sample. Sequencing was performed on PBMCs or T cells enriched from blood (not recorded which). These receptors all stem from a woman aged 45-65 years who had recovered from COVID-19.

This rearrangement joins TRBV7-2 to TRBJ2-1; 9 bases line up with TRBD2. Germline V gene sequence: CDR1 SGHTA, CDR2 FQGNSA. The CDR3 extends over 15 amino acids. Trimming removed 1 base from V and 7 bases from J; junction bases left unmatched: 5. CDR3 sequence reads: CASSLEAGGPNEQFF. The CDR3 coding sequence is TGTGCCAGCAGCTTAGAGGCGGGAGGGCCAAATGAGCAGTTCTTC. The full variable domain, with the rest looked up from reference TRBV7-2 and TRBJ2-1, is GAGVSQSPSNKVTEKGKDVELRCDPISGHTALYWYRQSLGQGLEFLIYFQGNSAPDKSGLPSDRFSAERTGGSVSTLTIQRTQQEDSAVYLCASSLEAGGPNEQFFGPGTRLTVL.

The V gene is TRBV7-9, the J gene TRBJ1-1; the D is unclear. The CDR3 length is 15 residues. CDR1 SEHNR and CDR2 FQNEAQ come from the germline V gene (reference sequence). Trimming cost V 5 bases and J 5 bases, with 18 bases left between them. In DNA, the CDR3 is TGTGCCAGCAGCGCTACCGTTGGCGGAGGTACTGAAGCTTTCTTT. Residues: CASSATVGGGTEAFF.

The chain links TRBV28 to TRBJ1-1, with D perhaps matching TRBD1 (5 bases). Deletions cut 3 bases from V and 1 base from J, with 9 bases between. The germline CDR1 and CDR2 sequences are MDHEN and SYDVKM. The CDR3 loop spans 14 amino acids. The CDR3 DNA is TGTGCCAGCAGTTTGAACAGGCCGAACACTGAAGCTTTCTTT. Protein: CASSLNRPNTEAFF.

V is TRBV10-3 and J is TRBJ1-2; TRBD1 aligns across 10 bases. CDR1 is ENHRY and CDR2 is SYGVKD in the germline V gene. The CDR3 is 15 residues long. The junction had 12 bases not matched to a gene; V was cut back by 6 bases and J by 8 bases. The CDR3 region has the DNA TGTGCCATCAGCGGAATAGGACAGGGGGTGCGAGGCTACACCTTC. Its protein is CAISGIGQGVRGYTF.

This clone was observed at least ten times. The chain employs TRBV15 and TRBJ1-1, with no clear D. Trimming pared 0 bases from V and 1 base from J, leaving 3 bases between. CDR3 length equals 13 residues. Germline V gene sequence: CDR1 LNHNV, CDR2 YYDKDF (reference sequence). CDR3 residues: CATSRDRNTEAFF. The CDR3 nucleotides read TGTGCCACCAGCAGAGACAGGAACACTGAAGCTTTCTTT.

The rearrangement links TRBV5-5 to TRBJ2-6; D unresolved. Germline loops: CDR1 SGHKS, CDR2 YYEKEE (reference sequence). The CDR3 runs to 15 residues. The ends were cut back, 0 bases at V and 0 bases at J, with 4 bases in the middle. CDR3: CASSLVVSGANVLTF. CDR3 coding DNA: TGTGCCAGCAGCTTGGTCGTCTCTGGGGCCAACGTCCTGACTTTC.

The rearrangement joins TRBV29-1 to TRBJ1-2, with 11 nucleotides matching TRBD1. The V gene's germline CDR1 is SQVTM and CDR2 ANQGSEA. The V and J ends lost 6 bases and 6 bases, in that order; junction bases with no gene match: 6. The CDR3 spans 13 residues. DNA of the CDR3: TGCAGCGTAATGGACAGGGGGCGTAATGGCTACACCTTC. It codes for CSVMDRGRNGYTF.

The V gene is TRBV5-6, the J gene TRBJ1-1; D remains unclear. Germline lookup yields CDR1 SGHDT and CDR2 YYEEEE. CDR3 length: 15 amino acids. V was shortened by 1 base and J by 5 bases, with 15 bases between the two germline ends. CDR3: CASSLLAKRGTEAFF. The CDR3 nucleotides are TGTGCCAGCAGCTTGTTGGCAAAACGAGGGACTGAAGCTTTCTTT. The whole variable domain, filled in from reference TRBV5-6 and TRBJ1-1, reads DAGVTQSPTHLIKTRGQQVTLRCSPKSGHDTVSWYQQALGQGPQFIFQYYEEEERQRGNFPDRFSGHQFPNYSSELNVNALLLGDSALYLCASSLLAKRGTEAFFGQGTRLTVV.

The chain joins TRBV19 to TRBJ1-1; 9 bases align to TRBD1. Germline V lookup: CDR1 LNHDA, CDR2 SQIVND (reference sequence). The CDR3 runs 13 residues. J lost 7 bases, V lost 9 bases, and 9 bases had no gene match. DNA for the CDR3: TGTGCCAGCCGAGACAGGGGGTTGTATGAAGCTTTCTTT. Its protein is CASRDRGLYEAFF.

The rearrangement links TRBV24-1 to TRBJ2-2, with 8 bases fitting TRBD2. The germline CDR1 and CDR2 sequences are KGHDR and SFDVKD. V lost 2 bases and J lost 4; bases outside the gene matches: 5. CDR3 length equals 16 residues. CDR3 sequence: CATSDSGLEATGELFF. CDR3 nucleotides: TGTGCCACCAGTGATTCGGGACTAGAGGCCACCGGGGAGCTGTTTTTT.

The gene calls are TRBV7-8 and TRBJ2-7, with D tentatively TRBD1 (6 bases). With 5 bases removed from V and 0 bases from J, the gap between germline ends came to 11 bases. The CDR3 is made up of 14 amino acids. CDR1 is SGHVS and CDR2 is FQNEAQ in the germline V gene. CDR3 amino acids: CASSRAQGSYEQYF. The CDR3 coding sequence is TGTGCCAGCAGCCGCGCACAGGGCTCCTACGAGCAGTACTTC.

As for this clone: Additional DNA sequences in this sample encode the identical CDR3. The chain combines TRBV9 with TRBJ2-2; D not certain. CDR1 is SGDLS, CDR2 YYNGEE, per germline. CDR3 length equals 14 residues. V dropped 2 bases and J dropped 3 bases, with 8 bases sitting between them. The CDR3 region is CASSVGGDTGELFF. In DNA form, the CDR3 reads TGTGCCAGCAGCGTCGGCGGAGACACCGGGGAGCTGTTTTTT.

V usage is TRBV30 and J usage is TRBJ1-2; D may be TRBD1 (6 bases). Deletions cut 4 bases from V and 8 bases from J, with 11 bases between. The germline CDR1 and CDR2 sequences are GTSNPN and SVGIG (reference sequence). The length of the CDR3 is 11 residues. CDR3 protein: CAWTAGAGYTF. The CDR3 nucleotides read TGTGCCTGGACGGCGGGGGCCGGCTACACCTTC.

The sample holds one count of this clone. CDR3 protein: CASSKALSGRVGDEQFF. The CDR3 region has the DNA TGTGCCAGCAGCAAAGCGCTAAGCGGGAGGGTTGGGGATGAGCAGTTCTTC. The chain joins TRBV21-1 to TRBJ2-1; TRBD2 was called by the table and not checked on the DNA. TRBV21-1 represents a pseudogene. This CDR3 has 17 amino acids.

The chain uses TRBV18 and TRBJ2-7; 7 bases are a match to TRBD1. V was pared by 4 bases and J by 5 bases, with 8 bases of the junction left unmatched. There are 14 residues in the CDR3. Germline CDR1 and CDR2: KGHSH and LQKENI. The CDR3 loop reads CASSLQGSPNEQYF. The DNA of the CDR3 is TGTGCCAGCTCACTACAGGGGTCCCCTAACGAGCAGTACTTC.

This clone came up a few times. J is TRBJ2-7 and V is TRBV29-1; D perhaps matches TRBD2 (5 bases). CDR3 length: 13 amino acids. Per germline, CDR1 SQVTM and CDR2 ANQGSEA. Trimming left V 4 bases short and J 1 base short, with 11 bases between. The CDR3 loop is CSVGGIGSYEQYF. The CDR3 DNA reads TGCAGCGTTGGAGGGATTGGGTCCTACGAGCAGTACTTC.

This clone appeared a single time. The CDR3 DNA follows: TGTGCCAGCAGCGTAGGAAGGGGGCTAGGAACTAATGAAAAACTGTTTTTT. Protein sequence: CASSVGRGLGTNEKLFF. This sequence joins TRBV9 and TRBJ1-4; TRBD1 matches 7 bases. V trimming: 0 bases; J trimming: 1 base; junction bases outside the gene matches: 6. Looked up from germline, CDR1 is SGDLS and CDR2 is YYNGEE. CDR3 length: 17 amino acids.

This chain uses TRBV7-9 with TRBJ1-6, with D uncertain. The CDR3 is made up of 14 amino acids. Trimming pared 3 bases from V and 6 bases from J, leaving 9 bases between. Germline CDR1 is SEHNR and CDR2 is FQNEAQ (reference sequence). The CDR3 region is CASSFGLRNSPLHF. The DNA of the CDR3 is TGTGCCAGCAGCTTCGGACTGCGTAATTCACCCCTCCACTTT.

The CDR3 coding sequence is TGTGCCAGCAGTTCCCGCTACGAGCAGTACTTC. Translating gives CASSSRYEQYF. The chain combines TRBV6-2 or TRBV6-3 with TRBJ2-7, with no clear D. Deletions cut 4 bases from V and 3 bases from J, with 4 bases between. Per germline, CDR1 MNHEY and CDR2 SVGEGT. This CDR3 is built from 11 residues.

J is TRBJ2-3 and V is TRBV19; 9 bases are a match to TRBD2. Germline trimming cut 2 bases from V and 7 bases from J; bases unmatched to any gene: 4. CDR1 is LNHDA and CDR2 is SQIVND in the germline V gene (reference sequence). This CDR3 spans 14 amino acids. The CDR3 DNA sequence: TGTGCCAGTAGTATAAGGACTAGCGTCAATACGCAGTATTTT. Its translation is CASSIRTSVNTQYF.